Here is one T cell receptor beta chain with its context. Its matching antigen is unknown. Selected positively for CCR7 and CD45RO-negative, naive CD8 cells excluded terminally differentiated effector memory CD45RA+ cells. The table came from immunoSEQ multiplex PCR; TCRdb's copy has only in-frame clones and leaves some out. The sample shows about 2 million clones, just under 95% of them seen only once. J lost 3 bases, V lost 7 bases, and 12 bases had no gene match. CDR3 length: 16 amino acids. The V gene's germline CDR1 is SNHLY and CDR2 FYNNEI. The sample belongs to a study of shared clonotypes between healthy human individuals. General study findings and limits: Compared with memory subsets, naive subsets generally had larger estimated richness.

J is TRBJ2-7 and V is TRBV2; TRBD1 matches at 10 bases. Sequenced input: naive CD8+ T cells sorted from blood. The receptor's source is a man aged 18 to 29 in good health. The CDR3 spells CASTGEGDRGGYEQYF. The CDR3 bases are TGTGCCAGCACCGGGGAGGGGGACAGGGGCGGCTACGAGCAGTACTTC.